A selection of T cell receptor beta chains follows, all from one sample in a study of CD8 T cells in Susac syndrome. MiXCR, run by TCRdb on the immunoSEQ multiplex PCR reads, gives a single entry per CDR3 protein. The sample lists approximately 150,000 distinct CDR3 sequences; over 80% were seen once. Sample: CD8+ T cells from PBMCs. These receptors originate from a human donor with multiple sclerosis. CDR3s include the opening cysteine and the closing phenylalanine or tryptophan. The order of the fields is D gene, J gene, clone size, V gene, CDR3 DNA, CDR3 protein. A D gene is named only where the DNA matches it firmly. Clone size appears in some rows only: once, few, many, or a class for an expanded clone.

>TRBD2|TRBJ2-2|-|TRBV7-9
TGTGCCAGCAGCCTGACTAGCGGGATTGGGACCGGGGAGCTGTTTTTT
CASSLTSGIGTGELFF
>-|TRBJ2-1|-|TRBV4-2
TGTGCCAGCAGCCAAGATTCCCAGGGTGAGCAGTTCTTC
CASSQDSQGEQFF
>-|TRBJ1-5|-|TRBV27
TGTGCCAGCAGTTTGGGGCCGTCTCGCAATCAGCCCCAGCATTTT
CASSLGPSRNQPQHF
>-|TRBJ2-7|-|TRBV5-1
TGCGCCAGCAGCTTGGATGCAGAAACCTACGAGCAGTACTTC
CASSLDAETYEQYF
>-|TRBJ2-5|-|TRBV14
TGTGCCAGCAGCCAAGATATGACTAGAGATATCTGGTACTTC
CASSQDMTRDIWYF
>-|TRBJ2-3|once|TRBV7-2
TGTGCCAGCAGTACTACTACTAACACAGATACGCAGTATTTT
CASSTTTNTDTQYF
>TRBD1|TRBJ1-5|-|TRBV6-1
TGTGCCAGCAGTGAATGGGGGACAGTCGGCTATAGCAATCAGCCCCAGCATTTT
CASSEWGTVGYSNQPQHF
>-|TRBJ1-2|-|TRBV7-2
TGTGCCAGCAGCTCACTGGGTCTTGACAGGATCTATGGCTACACCTTC
CASSSLGLDRIYGYTF
>-|TRBJ1-2|-|TRBV7-9
TGTGCCTCAGGGGTGGACCGATATGGCTACACCTTC
CASGVDRYGYTF
>TRBD2|TRBJ2-1|-|TRBV27
TGTGCCAGCAGCCAGGGACTAGCGATTAACAATGAGCAGTTCTTC
CASSQGLAINNEQFF
>-|TRBJ2-2|-|TRBV7-9
TGTGCCAGCAGGGCCACAGAGCTCACCGGGGAGCTGTTTTTT
CASRATELTGELFF
>-|TRBJ2-7|once|TRBV4-1
TGCGCCAGCAGCCAAGTAGTGCGGTCTTACGAGCAGTACTTC
CASSQVVRSYEQYF
>TRBD1|TRBJ1-2|-|TRBV19
TGTGCCAGTAATGCAGGGGGCAAATCTGGCTACACCTTC
CASNAGGKSGYTF
>-|TRBJ2-1|-|TRBV4-1
TGCGCCAGCAGCCAAAGTTTTACAAGGGATTTCAATGAGCAGTTCTTC
CASSQSFTRDFNEQFF
>TRBD1|TRBJ1-6|-|TRBV7-9
TGTGCCAGCAGCTCTACCGGGACAGGGGTCTCACCCCTCCACTTT
CASSSTGTGVSPLHF
>-|TRBJ2-4|-|TRBV12-3/TRBV12-4
TGTGCCACCAGAAATTTAGCCAAAAACATTCAGTACTTC
CATRNLAKNIQYF
>-|TRBJ2-1|-|TRBV4-3
TGCGCCAGCAGCCAAGATCGTTGGGGAATGGATGAGCAGTTCTTC
CASSQDRWGMDEQFF